These 32 T cell receptor beta chains share one sample of origin, sequenced in a study of regulatory T cells in long-lasting Graves disease. As to time point: persistent/refractory GD, antithyroid drugs over 5 years with positive TRAb. Making the TCR library involved RNA that had been extracted from PBMCs. Arm-PCR with iRepertoire HTBI primers amplified the CDR3 regions for these TCR beta libraries. MiXCR, applied by TCRdb to the multiplex PCR reads, yields one record per CDR3 protein. The sample includes around 510,000 distinct CDR3 sequences, 20% of them seen just once. The sequencing here drew on peripheral blood mononuclear cells (PBMCs), taken when the disease was refractory, from a patient treated with antithyroid drugs. These receptors originate from a female donor with Graves disease.

This clonotype was counted only a few times. The chain employs TRBV7-9 and TRBJ1-1; weak D call: TRBD1 (6 bases). Trimming stripped 0 bases from V and 5 bases from J, with 10 bases between. Per germline, CDR1 SEHNR and CDR2 FQNEAQ (reference sequence). The CDR3 has 14 amino acids. The CDR3 region has the DNA TGTGCCAGCAGCTTAGCAGGGGGGAGGACTGAAGCTTTCTTT. Amino acids: CASSLAGGRTEAFF. Together with reference TRBV7-9 and TRBJ1-1, the CDR3 gives the full variable domain: DTGVSQNPRHKITKRGQNVTFRCDPISEHNRLYWYRQTLGQGPEFLTYFQNEAQLEKSRLLSDRFSAERPKGSFSTLEIQRTEQGDSAMYLCASSLAGGRTEAFFGQGTRLTVV.

V gene TRBV28 combines with J gene TRBJ1-6; tentatively, D is TRBD1 (6 bases). V gave up 7 bases and J gave up 16 bases, with 20 bases separating them. This CDR3 is built from 13 residues. Germline V CDR1 and CDR2: MDHEN, SYDVKM. This chain's CDR3 is CASNSPSGAVLHF. CDR3 nucleotides: TGTGCCAGCAATAGCCCCTCGGGGGCGGTGCTCCACTTT.

The rearrangement links TRBV29-1 to TRBJ1-2; D is possibly TRBD1 (5 bases). CDR3 size: 11 residues. The V gene lost 7 bases and the J gene lost 6 bases, with 12 bases spanning the gap. The germline CDR1 and CDR2 sequences are SQVTM and ANQGSEA. The CDR3 spells CSALGGDGYTF. The DNA for the CDR3 is TGCAGCGCCCTCGGGGGGGATGGCTACACCTTC.

The rearrangement joins TRBV3-2 to TRBJ2-7; no check of the table's D call, TRBD2, against the DNA was made. TRBV3-2 is noted as a pseudogene. The CDR3 contains 17 residues. This CDR3 is CASSEHKGLADNYEQYF. The CDR3 coding sequence is TGTGCCAGCAGCGAACATAAGGGACTAGCGGATAATTACGAGCAGTACTTC.

The chain couples TRBV7-2 to TRBJ1-3; 8 positions agree with TRBD1. Germline V gene lookup returns CDR1 SGHTA and CDR2 FQGNSA. Losses at the gene ends were 4 bases for V and 2 bases for J; bases not matched to a gene: 4. The CDR3 length is 15 residues. The CDR3, as DNA: TGTGCCAGCAGCTGGGGACAGGTCGCTGGAAACACCATATATTTT. It yields the protein CASSWGQVAGNTIYF.

V gene TRBV4-2 combines with J gene TRBJ2-7, with D unclear. V lost 1 base and J 3 bases, leaving 13 bases between the germline ends. Germline loops: CDR1 LGHNA, CDR2 YNFKEQ. The CDR3 length is 15 residues. This CDR3 reads CASSQGLGLVYEQYF. Here the CDR3 DNA reads TGTGCCAGCAGCCAAGGTTTAGGGCTAGTCTACGAGCAGTACTTC.

This clonotype was found a few times. The genes are TRBV7-6 and TRBJ2-3; 9 nucleotides line up with TRBD1. V lost 3 bases, J lost 2 bases, and 6 bases stayed unmatched. This CDR3 comprises 16 residues. Per germline, CDR1 SGHVS and CDR2 FNYEAQ. CDR3: CASSLRTGDPTDTQYF. The CDR3 coding sequence is TGTGCCAGCAGCTTGCGGACAGGGGACCCCACAGATACGCAGTATTTT.

In this sample, this clonotype turned up many times. V and J are TRBV11-2 and TRBJ1-1; D possibly corresponds to TRBD1 (6 bases). CDR1 and CDR2 from the germline V gene are SGHAT and FQNNGV. V was pared by 1 base and J by 6 bases, with 15 bases between. The CDR3 runs 15 residues. In DNA, the CDR3 is TGTGCCAGCAGCTTAGGGGGGGGGCAAGGATCTGAAGCTTTCTTT. Encoded protein: CASSLGGGQGSEAFF.

This clonotype was found many times. The chain is built from TRBV20-1 and TRBJ2-7; D might be TRBD2 (6 bases). V gave up 0 bases and J gave up 3 bases, with 15 bases separating them. The CDR3 totals 15 residues. Germline V lookup: CDR1 DFQATT, CDR2 SNEGSKA (reference sequence). The CDR3 loop reads CSAREGGSAIYEQYF. CDR3 sequence (DNA): TGCAGTGCTAGAGAGGGGGGATCAGCGATCTACGAGCAGTACTTC.

In nucleotides, the CDR3 is TGTGCCAGCAGTGAAGCCAGATTCCCAGATACGCAGTATTTT. Translating gives CASSEARFPDTQYF. The genes are TRBV2 and TRBJ2-3; the D is unclear. The CDR3 runs 14 residues. CDR1 is SNHLY and CDR2 is FYNNEI in the germline V gene. Trimming took off 0 bases at V and 4 bases at J, with 8 bases between the two ends.

The sample holds many counts of this clonotype. V is TRBV20-1 and J is TRBJ2-7, with 9 bases lining up with TRBD2. In germline, CDR1 is DFQATT, CDR2 SNEGSKA (reference sequence). V gave up 6 bases and J gave up 6 bases; unmatched junction bases: 15. The CDR3 is made up of 15 amino acids. The CDR3 DNA sequence: TGCAGTGCCCCTACCTTTTTGCGGGAGGGCCCCGAGCAGTACTTC. Translating gives CSAPTFLREGPEQYF.

The table lists this clonotype with many counts. The genes are TRBV27 and TRBJ2-7; D is uncertain. V was trimmed by 0 bases and J by 5 bases, leaving 8 bases between them. Per the germline V gene, CDR1 is MNHEY and CDR2 is SMNVEV (reference sequence). The CDR3 totals 13 residues. The chain's CDR3 is CASSLSRQNEQYF. CDR3 nucleotides: TGTGCCAGCAGTTTATCGCGGCAGAACGAGCAGTACTTC.

At least ten counts were recorded for this clonotype. V and J are TRBV12-3 or TRBV12-4 and TRBJ1-2; maybe TRBD1 (6 bases). V lost 3 bases, J lost 8 bases, and 13 bases lay in between. This CDR3 comprises 13 residues. The CDR3 DNA is TGTGCCAGCAGTTTGGGGGGCCCCAGGGGCTACACCTTC. Its translation is CASSLGGPRGYTF.

This clonotype was observed at least ten times. The chain employs TRBV18 and TRBJ2-2; possibly TRBD1 for D (6 bases). Germline CDR1 reads KGHSH; CDR2 reads LQKENI. V was shortened by 3 bases and J by 4 bases, with 12 bases between the two germline ends. The CDR3 consists of 15 residues. The CDR3 bases are TGTGCCAGCTCACCTCCGGGACAAATCACCGGGGAGCTGTTTTTT. This translates into CASSPPGQITGELFF.

This clonotype was found a few times. The rearrangement links TRBV7-3 to TRBJ1-5; perhaps TRBD1 as D (5 bases). There are 13 residues in the CDR3. V lost 1 base, J lost 11 bases, and 12 bases lay in between. Germline CDR1 is SGHTA and CDR2 is FQGTGA. CDR3 protein: CASSLKRGGAQHF. DNA for the CDR3: TGTGCCAGCAGCTTAAAGAGGGGAGGGGCCCAGCATTTT.

Only a few counts were recorded for this clonotype. The chain employs TRBV19 and TRBJ1-5, with 7 bases lining up with TRBD1. Germline V gives CDR1 LNHDA, CDR2 SQIVND (reference sequence). The CDR3 runs 14 residues. After removal of 6 bases from V and 5 bases from J, the junction contained 7 bases not matched to a gene. CDR3 amino acids: CASRWGDSYQPQHF. The CDR3 DNA reads TGTGCCAGTAGATGGGGGGACAGTTATCAGCCCCAGCATTTT.

This clonotype was seen ten or more times. The chain employs TRBV7-2 and TRBJ1-5; TRBD1 is a possible D gene (5 bases). Per germline, CDR1 SGHTA and CDR2 FQGNSA. With 1 base removed from V and 4 bases from J, the gap between germline ends came to 14 bases. This CDR3 is 16 amino acids long. For the CDR3, the DNA is TGTGCCAGCAGCTTAGTCGGCGGGACCGTGAATCAGCCCCAGCATTTT. Translated, it gives CASSLVGGTVNQPQHF.

The sample holds a few counts of this clonotype. In nucleotides, the CDR3 is TGCGCCAGCAGCGCCGGACAGGTCTATGGCTACACCTTC. Encoded protein: CASSAGQVYGYTF. J is TRBJ1-2 and V is TRBV5-1, with 7 bases that match TRBD1. V shed 4 bases and J 4 bases; nucleotides not matched to a gene: 4. The length of the CDR3 is 13 residues. Germline CDR1 is SGHRS and CDR2 is YFSETQ. Based on the CDR3 plus reference TRBV5-1 and TRBJ1-2, the full variable domain is KAGVTQTPRYLIKTRGQQVTLSCSPISGHRSVSWYQQTPGQGLQFLFEYFSETQRNKGNFPGRFSGRQFSNSRSEMNVSTLELGDSALYLCASSAGQVYGYTFGSGTRLTVV.

The rearrangement uses TRBV19 and TRBJ1-5; 7 nucleotides line up with TRBD1. Germline trimming cut 7 bases from V and 10 bases from J; bases unmatched to any gene: 10. The V gene's germline CDR1 is LNHDA and CDR2 SQIVND (reference sequence). The CDR3 is 13 amino acids. For the CDR3, the DNA is TGTGCCAGTAAACAGGGGCCGGGGGACCCCCAGCATTTT. This codes for CASKQGPGDPQHF. Variable domain in full (rest from reference TRBV19 and TRBJ1-5): DGGITQSPKYLFRKEGQNVTLSCEQNLNHDAMYWYRQDPGQGLRLIYYSQIVNDFQKGDIAEGYSVSREKKESFPLTVTSAQKNPTAFYLCASKQGPGDPQHFGDGTRLSIL.

This clonotype was picked up many times. The chain links TRBV27 to TRBJ1-1; D is uncertain. Germline assignment: CDR1 MNHEY and CDR2 SMNVEV (reference sequence). The CDR3 consists of 15 residues. V dropped 2 bases and J dropped 1 base, with 11 bases sitting between them. In DNA form, the CDR3 reads TGTGCCAGCAGTTTAAATTGGCCACAGAACACTGAAGCTTTCTTT. It is translated as CASSLNWPQNTEAFF.

The chain is built from TRBV4-2 and TRBJ1-6; TRBD1 matches at 10 bases. V shed 4 bases and J 6 bases; nucleotides not matched to a gene: 6. CDR3 length: 16 residues. The germline gives CDR1 LGHNA, CDR2 YNFKEQ. The DNA of the CDR3 is TGTGCCAGCAGCCGACAGGGGGCTAGGTCTAATTCACCCCTCCACTTT. It translates to CASSRQGARSNSPLHF.

The rearrangement uses TRBV6-2 or TRBV6-3 and TRBJ1-3; D is ambiguous. V dropped 5 bases and J dropped 4 bases, with 15 bases sitting between them. Germline assignment: CDR1 MNHEY and CDR2 SVGEGT. The CDR3 is 15 residues long. CDR3 sequence (DNA): TGTGCCAGCAGTCCCTTTTTCGTCGAGGGAAACACCATATATTTT. It yields the protein CASSPFFVEGNTIYF.

This clonotype was seen only a few times. The rearrangement uses TRBV5-1 and TRBJ1-2, with TRBD1 identical over 8 bases. J was trimmed by 4 bases and V by 3 bases; bases with no gene match: 8. CDR1 is SGHRS, CDR2 YFSETQ, per germline. The CDR3 has 15 amino acids. CDR3 amino acids: CASSWTDRAPYGYTF. The CDR3 DNA reads as TGCGCCAGCAGCTGGACGGACAGGGCCCCCTATGGCTACACCTTC.

The table lists this clonotype with a few counts. The J gene is TRBJ1-1, the V gene TRBV29-1; D is unresolved. V was clipped by 3 bases and J by 1 base, with 9 bases between them. The CDR3 extends over 13 amino acids. Per the germline V gene, CDR1 is SQVTM and CDR2 is ANQGSEA. CDR3 sequence (DNA): TGCAGCGTTGATGGGCAGGAGAACACTGAAGCTTTCTTT. This gives the protein CSVDGQENTEAFF.

As to this clonotype: Possible read error: a much larger clone is one base away. The chain joins TRBV27 to TRBJ2-7; TRBD2 agrees at 8 bases. The CDR3 sequence is 13 residues long. Germline V CDR1 and CDR2: MNHEY, SMNVEV (reference sequence). V was clipped by 11 bases and J by 2 bases; unmatched bases: 8. The CDR3 nucleotides are TGTGCCGGCGGAAGACTAGCGCCCTACGAGCAGTACTTC. It specifies CAGGRLAPYEQYF.

In this sample, this clonotype turned up many times. This chain links TRBV7-2 with TRBJ1-6; the match to TRBD1 covers 8 bases. After removal of 5 bases from V and 7 bases from J, the junction contained 7 bases not matched to a gene. Germline CDR1 SGHTA, CDR2 FQGNSA. This CDR3 is built from 15 residues. CDR3 DNA sequence: TGTGCCAGCAGCCCGACAGGGGACAGGAATTCACCCCTCCACTTT. It codes for CASSPTGDRNSPLHF.

This clonotype has a count of ten or more. Here the CDR3 DNA reads TGTGCCAGCAGCCACGGGGTGAACACTGAAGCTTTCTTT. Translating gives CASSHGVNTEAFF. The V and J genes are TRBV11-1 and TRBJ1-1; no reliable D call. Looked up from germline, CDR1 is SGHAT and CDR2 is FQDESV (reference sequence). This CDR3 is built from 13 residues. Trimming took off 5 bases at V and 0 bases at J, with 7 bases between the two ends.

This clonotype was picked up many times. The J gene is TRBJ1-1, the V gene TRBV7-2; a possible D gene is TRBD1 (5 bases). With 1 base removed from V and 4 bases from J, the gap between germline ends came to 7 bases. This CDR3 comprises 13 residues. Germline CDR1 is SGHTA and CDR2 is FQGNSA. The CDR3 bases are TGTGCCAGCAGCTTAGAGGGGTTCACTGAAGCTTTCTTT. It is translated as CASSLEGFTEAFF.

The V call is TRBV24-1, the J call TRBJ2-1, with a possible D match to TRBD1 (5 bases). V was shortened by 2 bases and J by 4 bases, with 8 bases between the two germline ends. This CDR3 is 14 amino acids long. Germline-derived CDR1 and CDR2 are KGHDR and SFDVKD. The CDR3 loop is CATSDSGKYNEQFF. The CDR3 nucleotides are TGTGCCACCAGTGATTCAGGGAAGTACAATGAGCAGTTCTTC.

This clonotype was counted between two and nine times. V gene TRBV12-3 or TRBV12-4 combines with J gene TRBJ1-3; a possible D gene is TRBD1 (5 bases). The CDR3 has 16 amino acids. V was pared by 1 base and J by 4 bases, with 14 bases between. The CDR3 nucleotides are TGTGCCAGCAGTTTAGAAGGGGAGGTATTAGGAAACACCATATATTTT. It specifies CASSLEGEVLGNTIYF.

The rearrangement joins TRBV6-2 or TRBV6-3 to TRBJ1-2; 8 bases map to TRBD1. CDR1 is MNHEY and CDR2 is SVGEGT in the germline V gene. After removal of 4 bases from V and 4 bases from J, the junction contained 11 bases not matched to a gene. The CDR3 has 16 amino acids. The DNA of the CDR3 is TGTGCCAGCAGTTCGGGACAGGCGGTCCTTAGCTATGGCTACACCTTC. Translation gives CASSSGQAVLSYGYTF.

V usage is TRBV6-2 or TRBV6-3 and J usage is TRBJ2-4; TRBD2 agrees at 11 bases. The germline V gene has CDR1 MNHEY and CDR2 SVGEGT. This CDR3 spans 16 amino acids. V gave up 2 bases and J gave up 8 bases; unmatched junction bases: 8. The CDR3 loop reads CASSYGSGREGDIQYF. The CDR3 nucleotides are TGTGCCAGCAGTTACGGTAGCGGGAGGGAGGGGGACATTCAGTACTTC.